This entry lists 3 T cell receptor beta chains sequenced from one sample in a study of OX40 agonist ivuxolimab in advanced cancers. Generated by immunoSEQ multiplex PCR, the TCRdb table keeps only in-frame clones and is missing some. Of tens of thousands of clones in the sample, 75% to 90% were seen once. The sequenced sample was CD4+ or CD8+ T cells sorted from blood, obtained in a trial of the OX40 agonist ivuxolimab. The receptors were gathered from an adult with an advanced solid tumor such as melanoma, head and neck, liver or kidney cancer.

The CDR3 coding sequence is TGTGCCAGTGCTCCGGTAAGCGGTGGGGATAATCAGCCCCAGCATTTT. Amino acid sequence: CASAPVSGGDNQPQHF. The chain combines TRBV19 with TRBJ1-5; D unclear. Trimming stripped 8 bases from V and 4 bases from J, with 21 bases between. This CDR3 spans 16 amino acids. CDR1 LNHDA and CDR2 SQIVND come from the germline V gene (reference sequence).

This clone is termed medium-sized. The sample contains more than one DNA sequence encoding this CDR3. This sequence joins TRBV27 and TRBJ2-7; D may be TRBD1 (6 bases). The CDR3 is 13 amino acids. The germline V and J ends were trimmed by 3 bases and 6 bases, with 12 bases remaining between them. Germline CDR1 reads MNHEY; CDR2 reads SMNVEV (reference sequence). The CDR3 loop reads CASSFGTSAEQYF. CDR3 bases: TGTGCCAGCAGTTTTGGGACATCAGCCGAGCAGTACTTC.

The chain is built from TRBV7-9 and TRBJ2-7; weak D call: TRBD2 (6 bases). The CDR3 extends over 14 amino acids. The germline V gene encodes CDR1 SEHNR and CDR2 FQNEAQ (reference sequence). Trimming stripped 2 bases from V and 4 bases from J, with 12 bases between. CDR3 DNA sequence: TGTGCCAGCAGCTTACCGGGAGATATGTACGAGCAGTACTTC. Translating it yields CASSLPGDMYEQYF.